Presented here are 8 T cell receptor beta chains from one specimen sequenced in a study of blood T cells in healthy people across ages. A second PCR of roughly 7 to 11 cycles used a sample-barcoded 5' primer and a J-beta primer mix. TCRdb used MiXCR to reprocess the 5' RACE reads, holding one entry per CDR3 protein. Of around 500,000 distinct CDR3 sequences in the sample, around 50% are singletons; the top ten hold 20% to 25%. The sample was blood. These receptors came from a man older than 75 in good health.

V is TRBV29-1 and J is TRBJ2-3, with 12 bases aligning to TRBD2. From germline, CDR1 is SQVTM and CDR2 ANQGSEA. Trimming removed 6 bases from V and 0 bases from J; junction bases left unmatched: 4. The CDR3 has 15 residues. The CDR3 is CSVGGLAGSTDTQYF. In DNA form, the CDR3 reads TGCAGCGTCGGAGGACTAGCGGGAAGCACAGATACGCAGTATTTT.

The rearrangement joins TRBV5-1 to TRBJ2-1; D tentatively reads TRBD1 or TRBD2 (5 bases each). Germline V gene sequence: CDR1 SGHRS, CDR2 YFSETQ. This CDR3 has 16 amino acids. Trimming took 0 bases from V and 0 from J, leaving 10 bases between them. CDR3 sequence: CASSLDGDLSYNEQFF. DNA of the CDR3: TGCGCCAGCAGCTTGGATGGGGACCTCTCCTACAATGAGCAGTTCTTC.

The V call is TRBV5-1, the J call TRBJ2-2; 10 positions agree with TRBD2. V lost 5 bases to trimming and J lost 5 bases; unmatched junction nucleotides: 6. This CDR3 is built from 15 residues. CDR1 is SGHRS, CDR2 YFSETQ, per germline. The CDR3 loop reads CASRMGLAQTGELFF. Here the CDR3 DNA reads TGCGCCAGCAGAATGGGACTAGCGCAAACCGGGGAGCTGTTTTTT. Looking up the rest from reference TRBV5-1 and TRBJ2-2 gives the full variable domain: KAGVTQTPRYLIKTRGQQVTLSCSPISGHRSVSWYQQTPGQGLQFLFEYFSETQRNKGNFPGRFSGRQFSNSRSEMNVSTLELGDSALYLCASRMGLAQTGELFFGEGSRLTVL.

The gene calls are TRBV20-1 and TRBJ2-5; D not certain. CDR1 is DFQATT, CDR2 SNEGSKA, per germline (reference sequence). This CDR3 has 13 amino acids. CDR3 sequence (DNA): TGCAGCACCCGGGCCCTGAGTGGAGAGACCCAGTACTTC. Translated: CSTRALSGETQYF.

The rearrangement links TRBV7-2 to TRBJ1-4; 8 nucleotides agree with TRBD1. The CDR3 loop spans 14 amino acids. The junction had 3 bases not matched to a gene; V was cut back by 1 base and J by 8 bases. The germline CDR1 and CDR2 sequences are SGHTA and FQGNSA. DNA of the CDR3: TGTGCCAGCAGCTTAGGGGGACAGGACGAAAAACTGTTTTTT. Its protein is CASSLGGQDEKLFF.

J is TRBJ2-1 and V is TRBV6-6; 7 bases are shared with TRBD2. The last part of the DNA fits TRBJ2-7 better; the J call may be wrong. Germline CDR1 and CDR2: MNHNY and SVGAGI (reference sequence). This CDR3 contains 17 residues. The CDR3 sequence is CASSPSRGGSSYNEQYF. For the CDR3, the DNA is TGTGCCAGCAGTCCTAGTAGAGGCGGGAGCTCCTACAATGAGCAGTACTTC.

V and J are TRBV11-1 and TRBJ1-1; 7 bases line up with TRBD1. Unmatched junction bases numbered 12, after V lost 5 bases and J lost 6 bases. There are 15 residues in the CDR3. From germline, CDR1 is SGHAT and CDR2 FQDESV (reference sequence). CDR3 coding DNA: TGTGCCAGCAGCCTCCGAGACAGGGACGTGCCTGAAGCTTTCTTT. Its protein product is CASSLRDRDVPEAFF. Drawing the rest from reference TRBV11-1 and TRBJ1-1, the complete variable domain is EAEVAQSPRYKITEKSQAVAFWCDPISGHATLYWYRQILGQGPELLVQFQDESVVDDSQLPKDRFSAERLKGVDSTLKIQPAELGDSAMYLCASSLRDRDVPEAFFGQGTRLTVV.

Concerning this clonotype: One junction end disagrees with the germline gene, perhaps due to a read error. V and J are TRBV15 and TRBJ2-1, with no clear D. The CDR3 runs 12 residues. The germline V gene has CDR1 LNHNV and CDR2 YYDKDF (reference sequence). The CDR3 DNA reads as TGTTCCACCAGCGAAGGTTTGACTGAGCAGTTCTTC. The encoded protein is CSTSEGLTEQFF. Looking up the rest from reference TRBV15 and TRBJ2-1 gives the full variable domain: DAMVIQNPRYQVTQFGKPVTLSCSQTLNHNVMYWYQQKSSQAPKLLFHYYDKDFNNEADTPDNFQSRRPNTSFCFLDIRSPGLGDTAMYLCSTSEGLTEQFFGPGTRLTVL.